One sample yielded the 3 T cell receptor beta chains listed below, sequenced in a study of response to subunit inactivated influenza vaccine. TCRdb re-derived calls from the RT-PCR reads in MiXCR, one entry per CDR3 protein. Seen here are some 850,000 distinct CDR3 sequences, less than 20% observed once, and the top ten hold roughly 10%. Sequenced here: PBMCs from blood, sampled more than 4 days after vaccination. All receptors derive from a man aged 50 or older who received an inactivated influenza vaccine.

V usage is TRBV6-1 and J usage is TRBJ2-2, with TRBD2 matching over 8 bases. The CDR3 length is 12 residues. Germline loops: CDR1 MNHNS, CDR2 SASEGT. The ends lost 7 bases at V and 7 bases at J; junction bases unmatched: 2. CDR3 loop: CASTRGGGELFF. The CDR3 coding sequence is TGTGCCAGCACCCGGGGGGGCGGGGAGCTGTTTTTT.

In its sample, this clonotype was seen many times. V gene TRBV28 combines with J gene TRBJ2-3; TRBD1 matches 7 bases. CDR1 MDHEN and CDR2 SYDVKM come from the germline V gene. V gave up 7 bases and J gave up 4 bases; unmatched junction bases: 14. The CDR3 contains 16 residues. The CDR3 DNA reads TGTGCCAGCAACCTACTATTACAGGGGCGGCCAGATACGCAGTATTTT. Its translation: CASNLLLQGRPDTQYF.

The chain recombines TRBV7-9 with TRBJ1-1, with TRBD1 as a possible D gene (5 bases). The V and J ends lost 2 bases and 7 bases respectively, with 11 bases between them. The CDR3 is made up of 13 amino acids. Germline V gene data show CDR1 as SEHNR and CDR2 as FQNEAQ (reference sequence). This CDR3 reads CASSLRFDSEAFF. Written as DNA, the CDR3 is TGTGCCAGCAGCTTACGGTTTGACAGTGAAGCTTTCTTT.